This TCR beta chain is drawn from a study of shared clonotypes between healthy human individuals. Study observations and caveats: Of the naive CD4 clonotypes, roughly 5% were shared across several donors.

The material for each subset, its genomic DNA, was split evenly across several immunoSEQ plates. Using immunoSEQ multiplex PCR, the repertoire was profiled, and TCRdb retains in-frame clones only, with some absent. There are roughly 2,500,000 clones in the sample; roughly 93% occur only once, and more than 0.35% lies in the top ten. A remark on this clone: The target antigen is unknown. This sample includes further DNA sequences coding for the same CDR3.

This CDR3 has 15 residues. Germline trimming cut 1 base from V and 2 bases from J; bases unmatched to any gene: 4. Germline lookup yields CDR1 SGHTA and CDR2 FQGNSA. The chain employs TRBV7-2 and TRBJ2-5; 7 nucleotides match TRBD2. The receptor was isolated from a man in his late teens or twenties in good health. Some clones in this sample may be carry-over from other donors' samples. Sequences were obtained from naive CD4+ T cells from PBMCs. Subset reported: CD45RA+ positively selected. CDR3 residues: CASSLGGGPQETQYF. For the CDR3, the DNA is TGTGCCAGCAGCTTAGGCGGGGGACCACAAGAGACCCAGTACTTC.